This T cell receptor (beta chain) was found in a study of radiotherapy plus CTLA-4 blockade in lung cancer. Study in general: Across the patients, objective responses occurred in 15% to 20%, and disease control in roughly 30%. Study outcomes and limitations: Interferon-beta and early blood T cell clone dynamics reportedly predicted response best. In blood, TCR clones derived from the tumor expanded after radiotherapy plus ipilimumab.

Ipilimumab-mediated CTLA-4 blockade plus focal radiation was given to patients having chemo-refractory metastatic non-small-cell lung cancer. Of note for this clone: Its antigen is as yet unknown.

Repertoires were generated with immunoSEQ multiplex PCR, while TCRdb's copy carries only in-frame clones and drops some. The sample shows nearly 15,000 clones, about 70% of them seen only once. This CDR3 is built from 11 residues. Germline loops: CDR1 SQVTM, CDR2 ANQGSEA. Trimming removed 3 bases from V and 6 bases from J, with 8 bases in between. Sequenced material: peripheral blood, taken from a patient treated with radiotherapy plus ipilimumab. The chain recombines TRBV29-1 with TRBJ1-1, with D unresolved. The sequence was collected from a human donor with non-small cell lung cancer whose response to radiotherapy plus ipilimumab could not be evaluated. For the CDR3, the DNA is TGCAGCGTTGATCTATTCCCTGAAGCTTTCTTT. Protein product: CSVDLFPEAFF.